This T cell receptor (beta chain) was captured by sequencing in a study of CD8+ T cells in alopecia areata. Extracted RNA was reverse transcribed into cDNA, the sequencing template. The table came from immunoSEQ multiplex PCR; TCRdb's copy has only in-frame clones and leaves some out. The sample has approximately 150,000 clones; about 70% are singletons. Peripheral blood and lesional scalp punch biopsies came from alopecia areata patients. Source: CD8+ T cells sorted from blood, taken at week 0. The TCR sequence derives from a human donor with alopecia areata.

CDR3 bases: TGTGCCAGCAGCCCGTCCCGACCGTACAATGAGCAGTTCTTC. Its translation is CASSPSRPYNEQFF. The chain links TRBV13 to TRBJ2-1, with no clear D. V was clipped by 5 bases and J by 4 bases, with 12 bases between them. Germline CDR1 and CDR2: PRHDT and FYEKMQ (reference sequence). The CDR3 has 14 residues.